The T cell receptor (beta chain) described here comes from a study of blood T cell repertoires in COVID-19. Study-wide context: Collection of acute and convalescent COVID-19 samples took place in the United States, Italy and Spain.

CDR1 and CDR2 from the germline V gene are SGHTA and FQGNSA. Including both end residues, the CDR3 is 14 amino acids long. The cohort comprised adults aged about 18 to 100 years residing in approximately 25 US areas. Grouping used clinical history reported by participants in a survey and questionnaire. As regards this clone: The missing conserved phenylalanine or tryptophan at the end of this CDR3 makes a read error likely. No DNA is shown, since the ends of the CDR3 on it are uncertain; the CDR3 is the one TCRdb lists.

TCRdb keeps only in-frame clones here, not all; method: immunoSEQ multiplex PCR. The table records approximately 17,000 clones, roughly 88% of them present only once. Sequencing was performed on PBMCs or T cells enriched from blood (not recorded which). The TCR was taken from a young woman who had recovered from COVID-19. This rearrangement joins TRBV7-2 to TRBJ2-7; the D segment call TRBD2 is taken from the table without a DNA check. The CDR3 loop is CASSLVRRLLAGDY.